The clone carrying this T cell receptor beta chain came up a few times. A second roughly 7 to 11 cycle PCR used barcoded and J-beta primers. TCRdb redid the calling of the 5' RACE reads with MiXCR, one entry per CDR3 protein. The table records over a million distinct CDR3 sequences, more than 35% of them present only once. V lost 7 bases and J 6 bases, leaving 10 bases between the germline ends. The CDR3 is 11 amino acids. The germline V gene has CDR1 SGHAT and CDR2 FQNNGV. The data stem from a study of blood T cells in healthy people across ages. The source of this sequence is a woman aged 55-75 years in good health. This chain connects TRBV11-2 to TRBJ2-7, with no clear D. Sequenced input: blood. The chain's CDR3 is CASTLLREQYF. The DNA of the CDR3 is TGTGCCAGCACTTTATTACGCGAGCAGTACTTC. Drawing the rest from reference TRBV11-2 and TRBJ2-7, the complete variable domain is EAGVAQSPRYKIIEKRQSVAFWCNPISGHATLYWYQQILGQGPKLLIQFQNNGVVDDSQLPKDRFSAERLKGVDSTLKIQPAKLEDSAVYLCASTLLREQYFGPGTRLTVT.